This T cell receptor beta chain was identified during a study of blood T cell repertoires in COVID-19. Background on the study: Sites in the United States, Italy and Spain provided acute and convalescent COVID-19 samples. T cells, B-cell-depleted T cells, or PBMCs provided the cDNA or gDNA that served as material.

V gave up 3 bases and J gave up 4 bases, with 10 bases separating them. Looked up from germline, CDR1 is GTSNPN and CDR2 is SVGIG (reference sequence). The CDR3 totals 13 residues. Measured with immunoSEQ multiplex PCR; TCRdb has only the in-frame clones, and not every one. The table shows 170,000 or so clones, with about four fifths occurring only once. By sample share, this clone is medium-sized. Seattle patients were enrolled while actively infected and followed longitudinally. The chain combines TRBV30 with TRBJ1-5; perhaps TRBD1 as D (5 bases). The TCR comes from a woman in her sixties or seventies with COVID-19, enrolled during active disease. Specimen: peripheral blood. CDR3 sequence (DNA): TGTGCCTGGAGAACAGGTGGAAATCAGCCCCAGCATTTT. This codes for CAWRTGGNQPQHF.